The source of this T cell receptor beta chain is a study of T-cell reconstitution after alpha-beta-depleted transplantation in children. J gave up 8 bases and V 4 bases, and 14 bases lay outside the gene matches. Germline V gene lookup returns CDR1 SGHRS and CDR2 YFSETQ. This CDR3 region has 16 residues. A TCRbeta library incorporating unique molecular identifiers was prepared. A single record per CDR3 protein comes from TCRdb applying MiXCR to the PCR reads. The sample lists a few hundred thousand distinct CDR3 sequences, over 20% occurring once. The input for sequencing was PBMCs, taken before TCRalphabeta/CD19-depleted stem cell transplant. The rearrangement uses TRBV5-1 and TRBJ2-1; 8 nucleotides align to TRBD2. This clonotype was sampled from a boy younger than two with Wiskott-Aldrich syndrome, due to receive a stem cell transplant. CDR3 sequence reads: CASSLRATSVEDEQFF. The CDR3 DNA reads as TGCGCCAGCAGCCTGCGTGCGACTAGCGTTGAGGATGAGCAGTTCTTC.